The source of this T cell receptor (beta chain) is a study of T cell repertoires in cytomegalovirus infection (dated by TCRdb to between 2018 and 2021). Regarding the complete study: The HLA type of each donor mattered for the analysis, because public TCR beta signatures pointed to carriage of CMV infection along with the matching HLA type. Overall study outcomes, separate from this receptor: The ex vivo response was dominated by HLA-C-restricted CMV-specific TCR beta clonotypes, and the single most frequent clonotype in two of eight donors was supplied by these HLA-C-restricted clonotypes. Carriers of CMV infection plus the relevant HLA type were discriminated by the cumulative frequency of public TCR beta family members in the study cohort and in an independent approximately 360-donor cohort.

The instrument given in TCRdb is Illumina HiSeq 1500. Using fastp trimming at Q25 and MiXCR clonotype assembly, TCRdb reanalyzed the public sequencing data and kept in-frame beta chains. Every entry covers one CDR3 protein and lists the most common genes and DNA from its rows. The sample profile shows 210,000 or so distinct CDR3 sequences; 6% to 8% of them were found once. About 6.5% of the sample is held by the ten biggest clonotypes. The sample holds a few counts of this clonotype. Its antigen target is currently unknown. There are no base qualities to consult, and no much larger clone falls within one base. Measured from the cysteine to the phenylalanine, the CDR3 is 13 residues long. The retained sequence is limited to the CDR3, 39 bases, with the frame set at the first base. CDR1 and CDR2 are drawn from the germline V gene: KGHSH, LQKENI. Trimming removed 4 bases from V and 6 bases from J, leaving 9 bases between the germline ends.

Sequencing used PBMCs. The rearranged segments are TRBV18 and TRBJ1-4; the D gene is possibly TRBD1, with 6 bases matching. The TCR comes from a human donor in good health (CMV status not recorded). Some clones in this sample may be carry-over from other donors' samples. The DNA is TGTGCCAGCTCACGGGGGCGCGATGAAAAACTGTTTTTT. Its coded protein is CASSRGRDEKLFF. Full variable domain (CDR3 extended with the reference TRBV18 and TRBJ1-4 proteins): NAGVMQNPRHLVRRRGQEARLRCSPMKGHSHVYWYRQLPEEGLKFMVYLQKENIIDESGMPKERFSAEFPKEGPSILRIQQVVRGDSAAYFCASSRGRDEKLFFGSGTQLSVL.